This T cell receptor (beta chain) was retrieved from a study of blood T cell repertoires in COVID-19. In the original processing: Amplification of reference gene primers provided the estimated nucleated cell counts. Sequenced by immunoSEQ multiplex PCR; TCRdb stores in-frame clones only, minus some. The DNA was the basis for D and trimming; V, J and clone size are from that table. The table shows approximately 250,000 clones, with roughly 81% occurring only once. Sample: peripheral blood. The receptor was isolated from a man between 50 and 59 years old with acute or convalescent COVID-19.

CDR3 in amino acids: CASRSSGTGIQPQHF. The CDR3 coding sequence is TGTGCCAGCAGATCGTCCGGGACAGGCATTCAGCCCCAGCATTTT. V and J are TRBV6-6 and TRBJ1-5, with 8 bases matching TRBD1. V gave up 6 bases and J gave up 6 bases; unmatched junction bases: 10. Germline-derived CDR1 and CDR2 are MNHNY and SVGAGI (reference sequence). The CDR3 loop spans 15 amino acids.